Each of the 27 T cell receptor delta chains below was sequenced from the same sample in a study of gamma delta lymphoproliferative disorders and STAT genes. TCRdb reprocessed the multiplex PCR reads through CATT. The sample lists approximately 4,000 delta-chain clones; 1% were seen once. The receptor sequences were amplified from genomic DNA of peripheral blood mononuclear cells. Input material: blood. All receptors derive from a human donor in good health.

This clone was counted between two and nine times. TCRdb has a much larger clone's protein, which differs at residue 14 from the translation of this DNA, likely because of a read error; what is shown is the protein translated from the DNA. The chain carries TRDV2 and TRDJ1, with TRDD3 matching 7 bases. CDR3 size: 18 residues. Germline loops: CDR1 GEAIGNYY, CDR2 EKD. For the CDR3, the DNA is TGTGCCTGTGACACCGTGGGGGACCTAGTGGGAGACACCAATAAACTCATCTTT. Amino acids: CACDTVGDLVGDTNKLIF.

This clone has only a few counts. A far more abundant clone sits one base away, making this likely a read error. Other DNA sequences within the sample encode an identical CDR3. The rearrangement joins TRDV1 to TRDJ1; 13 bases align to TRDD3. Germline CDR1 and CDR2: TSWWSYY and QGS. Trimming cost V 3 bases and J 0 bases; bases outside gene matches: 25. The CDR3 consists of 24 residues. The CDR3 spells CALGDARSYGRPYWGIRYTDKLIF. In DNA form, the CDR3 reads TGTGCTCTTGGGGATGCCCGCTCCTATGGCCGGCCTTACTGGGGGATACGGTACACCGATAAACTCATCTTT.

This clone was seen more than once but under ten times. TCRdb has a much larger clone's protein, which differs at residue 10 from the translation of this DNA, likely because of a read error; what is shown is the protein translated from the DNA. V usage is TRDV1 and J usage is TRDJ1; 8 bases are shared with TRDD3. This CDR3 comprises 19 residues. V trimming: 0 bases; J trimming: 4 bases; junction bases outside the gene matches: 16. From germline, CDR1 is TSWWSYY and CDR2 QGS. The CDR3 reads CALGELSYPRGYFGDKLIF. The CDR3 coding sequence is TGTGCTCTTGGGGAACTGTCCTACCCTAGGGGATACTTTGGCGATAAACTCATCTTT.

Turning to this clone: One base separates it from a far larger clone, so it is likely a read error. The same CDR3 is also encoded by other DNA sequences in this sample. CDR3 coding DNA: TGTGCCTGTGACACCTTGGGCGAGATTGCCGATAAACTCATCTTT. This gives the protein CACDTLGEIADKLIF. The gene calls are TRDV2 and TRDJ1; D is unresolved. The CDR3 has 15 amino acids. Germline V gene lookup returns CDR1 GEAIGNYY and CDR2 EKD. V was pared by 0 bases and J by 3 bases, with 13 bases between.

Worth noting for this clone: Translating this DNA gives a protein that differs at residue 12 from the TCRdb one, which belongs to a much larger clone; a read error is likely, and the protein shown is this translation. The V gene is TRDV2, the J gene TRDJ3; 13 nucleotides agree with TRDD3. V shed 0 bases, J shed 0 bases, and the junction held 7 bases outside the gene matches. The CDR3 runs 21 residues. CDR1 is GEAIGNYY and CDR2 is EKD in the germline V gene. The CDR3 is CACDTVLGDTPGSWDTRQMFF. The CDR3 bases are TGTGCCTGTGACACCGTACTGGGGGATACGCCTGGCTCCTGGGACACCCGACAGATGTTTTTC.

Judged by abundance, this clone is medium-sized. The rearrangement uses TRDV1 and TRDJ1, with TRDD3 identical over 13 bases. V was pared by 1 base and J by 0 bases, with 29 bases of the junction left unmatched. Germline V gene sequence: CDR1 TSWWSYY, CDR2 QGS. This CDR3 has 26 amino acids. CDR3 amino acids: CALGERPWTLWLKLGDTVRYTDKLIF. The CDR3, as DNA: TGTGCTCTTGGGGAACGGCCTTGGACCTTGTGGCTTAAACTGGGGGATACGGTTAGGTACACCGATAAACTCATCTTT.

This clone appeared a few times. This sequence is one base from a far larger clone and is likely a read error. The sample holds other DNA sequences that translate to the same CDR3. This sequence joins TRDV2 and TRDJ3; 10 bases map to TRDD3. There are 20 residues in the CDR3. Germline CDR1 reads GEAIGNYY; CDR2 reads EKD. With V trimmed by 0 bases and J by 0 bases, 7 bases remained unmatched. CDR3 residues: CACDTAGGYGSSWDTRQMFF. DNA of the CDR3: TGTGCCTGTGACACCGCCGGGGGATACGGTAGCTCCTGGGACACCCGACAGATGTTTTTC.

This clone was counted only a few times. A read error is the likely source, as a far larger clone sits one nucleotide away. Other DNA sequences of this sample code for an identical CDR3. The CDR3 protein is CACDTVTSLRVGDPQTYTDKLIF. The CDR3 DNA sequence: TGTGCCTGCGACACCGTGACGTCTTTAAGGGTCGGGGACCCACAAACATACACCGATAAACTCATCTTT. The chain uses TRDV2 and TRDJ1, with D perhaps matching TRDD3 (5 bases). CDR1 GEAIGNYY and CDR2 EKD come from the germline V gene. There are 23 residues in the CDR3.

The table lists this clone with a few counts. A far larger clone is just one base off, so this is likely a read error. This sequence joins TRDV2 and TRDJ1; TRDD3 matches at 8 bases. CDR1 and CDR2 from the germline V gene are GEAIGNYY and EKD. Unmatched junction bases numbered 21, after V lost 1 base and J lost 3 bases. The CDR3 is 20 residues long. The CDR3 coding sequence is TGTGCCTGTGACACTATCGCTGTGAATCTGGGGGACCTGTACGCCGATAAACTCATCTTT. This translates into CACDTIAVNLGDLYADKLIF.

This clone is labeled as medium-sized (0.01 to 0.1%). Other DNA sequences in the sample encode the same CDR3. Here the CDR3 reads CACDPLGGSSRVSTDKLIF. In DNA form, the CDR3 reads TGTGCCTGTGACCCCCTCGGGGGTTCTTCCCGCGTATCCACCGATAAACTCATCTTT. The chain links TRDV2 to TRDJ1; D is tentatively TRDD2 or TRDD3 (5 bases each). V was trimmed by 3 bases and J by 1 base, leaving 26 bases between them. The CDR3 has 19 amino acids. From germline, CDR1 is GEAIGNYY and CDR2 EKD.

Within the sample, this clone is large. In the same sample, other DNA sequences code for this CDR3. V and J are TRDV2 and TRDJ1, with D unclear. This CDR3 is 16 amino acids long. Germline-derived CDR1 and CDR2 are GEAIGNYY and EKD. V lost 3 bases, J lost 0 bases, and 16 bases lay in between. This chain's CDR3 is CACDPLVGTNTDKLIF. For the CDR3, the DNA is TGTGCCTGTGACCCGTTGGTGGGTACAAACACCGATAAACTCATCTTT.

Only a few counts were recorded for this clone. TCRdb records a much larger clone's protein for this DNA, with a difference at residue 16 that likely arises from a read error; the protein given is the translation of the DNA. The chain employs TRDV2 and TRDJ3; the match to TRDD3 covers 12 bases. This CDR3 is built from 21 residues. In germline, CDR1 is GEAIGNYY, CDR2 EKD. This CDR3 is CACDTGNWGILGSWDARQMFF. The DNA of the CDR3 is TGTGCCTGTGACACCGGAAACTGGGGGATACTAGGCTCCTGGGACGCCCGACAGATGTTTTTC.

This clone was recorded a few times. The protein recorded in TCRdb matches a much larger clone and deviates from this DNA's translation at residue 5, suggesting a read error; the protein here is obtained by translating the DNA. The chain joins TRDV2 to TRDJ1; 9 positions match TRDD3. Germline V CDR1 and CDR2: GEAIGNYY, EKD. V was clipped by 3 bases and J by 4 bases; unmatched bases: 26. The CDR3 is 21 amino acids. DNA of the CDR3: TGTGCCTGTGACTCCTATTTCCAACATACTGGGGGACGATTAGTCGTCGATAAACTCATCTTT. Amino acid sequence: CACDSYFQHTGGRLVVDKLIF.

There are many counts of this clone. This may be a read error: a much more frequent sequence differs by one nucleotide. Other DNA sequences from this sample encode an identical CDR3 as well. V is TRDV2 and J is TRDJ3; 11 bases fit TRDD3. Per the germline V gene, CDR1 is GEAIGNYY and CDR2 is EKD. The CDR3 runs 19 residues. DNA for the CDR3: TGTGCCTGTGACCGACTGGGGGATAGAAGCTCCTGGGATACCCGACAGATGTTTTTC. As protein: CACDRLGDRSSWDTRQMFF.

About this clone: A read error is the likely source, as a far larger clone sits one nucleotide away. The same CDR3 is also encoded by other DNA sequences in this sample. The rearrangement links TRDV2 to TRDJ3; D perhaps matches TRDD3 (6 bases). There are 16 residues in the CDR3. CDR1 GEAIGNYY and CDR2 EKD come from the germline V gene. V dropped 3 bases and J dropped 5 bases, with 13 bases sitting between them. In DNA form, the CDR3 reads TGTGCCTGTGACTCAGGGGATCCCCGGGACACCCGACAGATGTTTTTC. Translating it yields CACDSGDPRDTRQMFF.

The sample holds a few counts of this clone. Only one base separates this from a far larger clonotype, so it likely reflects a read error. The sample holds other DNA sequences that translate to the same CDR3. This chain connects TRDV2 to TRDJ1; possible D gene TRDD3, 6 bases. Germline CDR1 and CDR2: GEAIGNYY and EKD. Trimming pared 0 bases from V and 0 bases from J, leaving 10 bases between. The CDR3 runs 15 residues. CDR3 in amino acids: CACDTDLGYTDKLIF. Written as DNA, the CDR3 is TGTGCCTGTGACACCGACCTGGGGTACACCGATAAACTCATCTTT.

In the case of this clone: This likely traces to a read error, being one base from a far larger clone. This CDR3 is also generated by other DNA sequences in the sample. The chain links TRDV2 to TRDJ1, with D maybe TRDD3 (6 bases). This CDR3 contains 19 residues. Trimming removed 0 bases at V and 4 bases at J, with 26 bases between. Germline V gene data show CDR1 as GEAIGNYY and CDR2 as EKD. This chain's CDR3 is CACDTVKTGTGSSNDKLIF. The CDR3 DNA reads TGTGCCTGTGACACCGTAAAGACGGGTACTGGGTCGTCAAACGATAAACTCATCTTT.

Worth noting for this clone: A read error likely explains this, since a far larger clone differs by one base. Other DNA sequences in the same sample also yield this CDR3. DNA of the CDR3: TGTGCCTGTGAATCACTGGGGGGCACTAAGGAGTACACCGATAAACTCATCTTT. Amino acid sequence: CACESLGGTKEYTDKLIF. The genes are TRDV2 and TRDJ1; 8 bases are shared with TRDD3. The CDR3 runs 18 residues. Germline V gives CDR1 GEAIGNYY, CDR2 EKD. V dropped 4 bases and J dropped 0; count of bases not matched to a gene: 15.

This clone was observed at least ten times. This likely stems from a read error, as it lies one base from a far larger clone. The genes are TRDV1 and TRDJ1; the match to TRDD3 covers 7 bases. CDR1 is TSWWSYY, CDR2 QGS, per germline. This CDR3 is 19 amino acids long. The CDR3 DNA sequence: TGTGCTCTTGGGGAGCTCCCGGTACTGGGGATGTCGGGTATCGATAAACCCATCTTT. Translation: CALGELPVLGMSGIDKPIF.

This clone has only a few counts. Since a far larger clone is one base different, this is likely a read error. The sample has other DNA sequences that encode this CDR3 too. The chain employs TRDV2 and TRDJ1; TRDD3 aligns across 9 bases. Germline V CDR1 and CDR2: GEAIGNYY, EKD. The CDR3 extends over 18 amino acids. DNA of the CDR3: TGTGCCTGTGACCCTCTGGGGGATCGACCACTGTACACTGATAAACTCATCTTT. This gives the protein CACDPLGDRPLYTDKLIF.

As for this clone: This likely reflects a read error, since a far larger clone is one base away. Other DNA sequences within the sample encode an identical CDR3. The rearrangement uses TRDV3 and TRDJ1; TRDD3 aligns across 7 bases. CDR3 length equals 18 residues. Germline V gene lookup returns CDR1 TVYSNPD and CDR2 GDNSRS (reference sequence). The CDR3 region is CASRTYLLGISYTDKLIF. CDR3 nucleotide sequence: TGTGCCTCCCGCACCTACTTACTGGGGATAAGTTATACCGATAAACTCATTTTT.

Regarding this clone: The protein given by TCRdb reflects a much larger clone and differs at residue 7 from this DNA's translation, likely from a read error; the protein shown is the DNA's translation. The rearrangement joins TRDV3 to TRDJ1; TRDD3 might be the D (6 bases). The CDR3 consists of 14 residues. The germline V gene has CDR1 TVYSNPD and CDR2 GDNSRS (reference sequence). V gave up 3 bases and J gave up 3 bases, with 17 bases separating them. CDR3 protein: CAFTTGELADKLIF. The CDR3 nucleotides are TGTGCCTTCACTACGGGGGAACTGGCCGATAAACTCATCTTT.

This clone has more than one count but fewer than ten. A far larger clone lies a single base away; this is likely a read error. This sample also contains other DNA sequences that code for the same CDR3. V and J are TRDV3 and TRDJ1, with 12 nucleotides matching TRDD3. CDR1 and CDR2 (germline): TVYSNPD, GDNSRS (reference sequence). The CDR3 length is 16 residues. CDR3 nucleotide sequence: TGTGCCTTAAGGCATTTCTGGGGGATACGCACCGATAAACTTATCTTT. Its protein product is CALRHFWGIRTDKLIF.

With regard to this clone: The TCRdb protein comes from a much larger clone and disagrees with this DNA's translation at residue 5, likely due to a read error; the protein given here is derived from the DNA. This chain uses TRDV1 with TRDJ1; 13 bases fit TRDD3. V dropped 4 bases and J dropped 11; count of bases not matched to a gene: 10. Germline V gene lookup returns CDR1 TSWWSYY and CDR2 QGS. The CDR3 has 15 residues. CDR3 sequence: CALGGDWGIRRRLIF. As DNA, the CDR3 is TGTGCTCTTGGGGGGGACTGGGGGATACGACGTCGCCTCATCTTT.

This clone showed up just a few times. Only one base separates this from a far larger clonotype, so it likely reflects a read error. The sample contains more than one DNA sequence encoding this CDR3. V gene TRDV2 combines with J gene TRDJ1; D is uncertain. The CDR3 is 14 residues long. CDR1 is GEAIGNYY, CDR2 EKD, per germline. Trimming removed 1 base from V and 2 bases from J, with 10 bases in between. The CDR3 is CACDTVLSTDKLIF. The CDR3, as DNA: TGTGCCTGTGACACGGTACTGTCGACCGATAAACTCATCTTT.

By sample share, this clone is large (0.1 to 1%). The chain has TRDV2 and TRDJ1, with 9 bases identical to TRDD3. J lost 0 bases, V lost 2 bases, and 15 bases had no gene match. In germline, CDR1 is GEAIGNYY, CDR2 EKD. This CDR3 comprises 19 residues. The chain's CDR3 is CACDRLLGETPNYTDKLIF. CDR3 bases: TGTGCCTGTGACAGATTACTGGGGGAGACTCCGAACTACACCGATAAACTCATCTTT.

This clone was seen a handful of times. This likely stems from a read error, as it lies one base from a far larger clone. Distinct nucleotide sequences in the sample also encode this CDR3. The gene calls are TRAV36/DV7 and TRDJ3; possibly TRDD3 for D (6 bases). V was pared by 3 bases and J by 2 bases, with 21 bases between. The CDR3 is 19 residues long. CDR1 is VTNFRS and CDR2 is LTSSGIE in the germline V gene (reference sequence). CDR3 nucleotides: TGTGCTGTGGGTCCTTTACTGGGAGCTTGGGCCTGGGACACCCGACAGATGTTTTTC. Its translation is CAVGPLLGAWAWDTRQMFF.